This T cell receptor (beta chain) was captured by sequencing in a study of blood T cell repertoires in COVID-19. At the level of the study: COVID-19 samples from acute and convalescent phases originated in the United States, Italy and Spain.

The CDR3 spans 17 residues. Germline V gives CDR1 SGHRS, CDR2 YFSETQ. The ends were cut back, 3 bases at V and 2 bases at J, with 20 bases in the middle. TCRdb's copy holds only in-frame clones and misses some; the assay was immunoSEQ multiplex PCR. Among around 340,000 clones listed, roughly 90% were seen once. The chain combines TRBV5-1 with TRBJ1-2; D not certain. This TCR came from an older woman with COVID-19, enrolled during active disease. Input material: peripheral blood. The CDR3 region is CASSWNPFTAANYGYTF. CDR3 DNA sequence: TGCGCCAGCAGCTGGAACCCATTTACAGCGGCAAACTATGGCTACACCTTC. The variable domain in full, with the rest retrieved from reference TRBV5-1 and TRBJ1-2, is KAGVTQTPRYLIKTRGQQVTLSCSPISGHRSVSWYQQTPGQGLQFLFEYFSETQRNKGNFPGRFSGRQFSNSRSEMNVSTLELGDSALYLCASSWNPFTAANYGYTFGSGTRLTVV.